Included here is one T cell receptor (beta chain) sequence, with context. The CDR3 sequence is 14 residues long. V shed 4 bases and J 5 bases; nucleotides not matched to a gene: 5. Germline V gene sequence: CDR1 SGHRS, CDR2 YFSETQ. Assay used: immunoSEQ multiplex PCR; TCRdb lists only in-frame clones, some missing. The data contain almost 35,000 clones, roughly 93% of them seen just once; the ten biggest clones take up almost 4.5%. This sample was taken from a study of T cell changes during pregnancy in multiple sclerosis. The specimen was peripheral blood, collected in the second trimester of pregnancy. The gene calls are TRBV5-1 and TRBJ2-7, with 11 bases lining up with TRBD1. This receptor was identified in a female donor in good health, enrolled as a control in a pregnancy study. The CDR3 sequence: CASSNGQGANEQYF. CDR3 DNA sequence: TGCGCCAGCAGCAACGGACAGGGGGCGAACGAGCAGTACTTC.